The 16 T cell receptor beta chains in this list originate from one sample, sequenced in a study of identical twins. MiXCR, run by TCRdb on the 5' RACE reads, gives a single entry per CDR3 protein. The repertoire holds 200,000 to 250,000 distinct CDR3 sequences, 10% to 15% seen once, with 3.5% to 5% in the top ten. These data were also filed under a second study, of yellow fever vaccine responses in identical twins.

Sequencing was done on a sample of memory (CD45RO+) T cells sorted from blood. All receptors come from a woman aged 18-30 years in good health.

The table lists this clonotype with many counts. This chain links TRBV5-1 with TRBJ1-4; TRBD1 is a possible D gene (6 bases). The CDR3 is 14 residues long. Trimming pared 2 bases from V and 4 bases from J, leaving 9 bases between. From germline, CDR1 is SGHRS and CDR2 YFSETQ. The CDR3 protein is CASSFGQYNEKLFF. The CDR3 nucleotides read TGCGCCAGCAGCTTCGGACAGTATAATGAAAAACTGTTTTTT.

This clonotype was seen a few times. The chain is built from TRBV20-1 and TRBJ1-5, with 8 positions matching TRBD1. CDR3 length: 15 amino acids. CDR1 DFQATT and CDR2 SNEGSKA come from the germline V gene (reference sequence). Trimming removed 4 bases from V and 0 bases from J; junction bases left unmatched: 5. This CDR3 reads CSATGQGVSNQPQHF. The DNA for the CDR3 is TGCAGTGCTACAGGACAGGGCGTTAGCAATCAGCCCCAGCATTTT.

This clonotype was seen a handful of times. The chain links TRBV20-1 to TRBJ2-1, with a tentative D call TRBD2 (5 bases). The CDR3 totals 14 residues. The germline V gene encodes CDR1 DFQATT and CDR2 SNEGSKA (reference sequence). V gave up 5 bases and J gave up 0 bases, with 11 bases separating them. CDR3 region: CSAGSSGSYNEQFF. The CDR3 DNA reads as TGCAGTGCTGGCTCAAGCGGCTCCTACAATGAGCAGTTCTTC.

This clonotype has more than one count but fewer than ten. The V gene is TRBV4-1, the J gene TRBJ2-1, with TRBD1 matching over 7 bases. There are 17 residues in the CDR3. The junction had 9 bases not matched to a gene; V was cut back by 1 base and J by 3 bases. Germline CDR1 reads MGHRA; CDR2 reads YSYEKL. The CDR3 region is CASSQGSAQGIYNEQFF. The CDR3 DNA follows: TGCGCCAGCAGCCAAGGGTCTGCACAGGGGATCTACAATGAGCAGTTCTTC.

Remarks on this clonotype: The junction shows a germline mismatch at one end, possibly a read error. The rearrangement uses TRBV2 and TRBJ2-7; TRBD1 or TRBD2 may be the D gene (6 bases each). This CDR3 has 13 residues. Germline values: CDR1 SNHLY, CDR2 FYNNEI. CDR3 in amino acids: CASGGSGGGRSSF. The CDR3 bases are TGTGCCAGCGGAGGATCAGGAGGGGGGAGGAGCAGCTTC.

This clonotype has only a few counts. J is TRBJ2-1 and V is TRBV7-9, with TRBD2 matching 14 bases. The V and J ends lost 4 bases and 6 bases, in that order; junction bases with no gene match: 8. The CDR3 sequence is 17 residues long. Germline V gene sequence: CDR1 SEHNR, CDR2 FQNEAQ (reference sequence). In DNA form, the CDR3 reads TGTGCCAGCAGCTCGACGGGGGGGACTAGCGGGAGCAATGAGCAGTTCTTC. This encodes CASSSTGGTSGSNEQFF.

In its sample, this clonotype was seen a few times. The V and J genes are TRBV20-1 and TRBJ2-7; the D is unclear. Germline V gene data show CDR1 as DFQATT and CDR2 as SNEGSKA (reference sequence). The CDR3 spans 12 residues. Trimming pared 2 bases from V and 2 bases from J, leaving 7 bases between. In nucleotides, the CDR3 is TGCAGTGCTAGACTAGAACCCTACGAGCAGTACTTC. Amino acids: CSARLEPYEQYF.

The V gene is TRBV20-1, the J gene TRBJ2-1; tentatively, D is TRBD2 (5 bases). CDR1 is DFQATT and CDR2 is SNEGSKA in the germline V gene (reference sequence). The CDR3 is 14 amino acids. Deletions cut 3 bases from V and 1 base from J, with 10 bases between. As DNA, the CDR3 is TGCAGTGCTAGCGGGGATAAGTCCTACAATGAGCAGTTCTTC. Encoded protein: CSASGDKSYNEQFF.

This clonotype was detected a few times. The CDR3 here is CASSFSGLLTDTQYF. For the CDR3, the DNA is TGCGCCAGCAGTTTCAGCGGGCTTCTCACAGATACGCAGTATTTT. The gene calls are TRBV5-1 and TRBJ2-3, with D perhaps matching TRBD2 (6 bases). The CDR3 contains 15 residues. CDR1 is SGHRS, CDR2 YFSETQ, per germline. V gave up 5 bases and J gave up 2 bases, with 15 bases separating them.

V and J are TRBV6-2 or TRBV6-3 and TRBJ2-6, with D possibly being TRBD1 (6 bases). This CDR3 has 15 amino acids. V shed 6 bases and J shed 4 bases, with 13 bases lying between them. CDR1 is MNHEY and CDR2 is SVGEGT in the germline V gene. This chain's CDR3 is CASSSLRGGANVLTF. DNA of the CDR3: TGTGCCAGCAGCTCGTTGAGGGGGGGGGCCAACGTCCTGACTTTC.

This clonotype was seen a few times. Written as DNA, the CDR3 is TGCAGTGCTAGAGCCACGAACACCGGGGAGCTGTTTTTT. It yields the protein CSARATNTGELFF. The V and J genes are TRBV20-1 and TRBJ2-2; D remains unclear. The germline CDR1 and CDR2 sequences are DFQATT and SNEGSKA (reference sequence). Trimming removed 1 base from V and 0 bases from J, with 3 bases in between. The CDR3 runs to 13 residues.

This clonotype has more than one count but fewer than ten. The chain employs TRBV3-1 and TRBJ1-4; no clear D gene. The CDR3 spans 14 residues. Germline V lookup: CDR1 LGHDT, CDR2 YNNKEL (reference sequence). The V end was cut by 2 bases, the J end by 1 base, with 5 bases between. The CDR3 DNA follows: TGTGCCAGCAGCCAATTTGAAACTAATGAAAAACTGTTTTTT. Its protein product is CASSQFETNEKLFF.

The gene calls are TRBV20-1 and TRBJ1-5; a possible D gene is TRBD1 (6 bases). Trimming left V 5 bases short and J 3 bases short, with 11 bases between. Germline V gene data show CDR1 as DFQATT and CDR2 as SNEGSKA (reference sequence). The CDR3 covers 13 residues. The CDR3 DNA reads TGCAGTGCTGAGGACAGAGACAATCAGCCCCAGCATTTT. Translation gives CSAEDRDNQPQHF.

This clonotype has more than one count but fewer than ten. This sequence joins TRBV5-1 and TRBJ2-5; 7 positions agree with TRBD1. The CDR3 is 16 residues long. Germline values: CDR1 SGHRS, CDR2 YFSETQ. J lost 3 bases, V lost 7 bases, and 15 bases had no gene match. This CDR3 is CASCRQGTADKETQYF. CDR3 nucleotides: TGCGCCAGCTGCAGACAAGGGACAGCCGATAAAGAGACCCAGTACTTC.

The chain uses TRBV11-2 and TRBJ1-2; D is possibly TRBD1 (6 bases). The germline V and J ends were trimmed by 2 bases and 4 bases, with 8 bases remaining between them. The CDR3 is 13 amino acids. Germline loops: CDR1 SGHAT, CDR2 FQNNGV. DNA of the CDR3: TGTGCCAGCAGCTTAACAGGGTCCTATGGCTACACCTTC. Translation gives CASSLTGSYGYTF.

CDR3 in amino acids: CSAADGTYEQYF. CDR3 coding DNA: TGCAGTGCTGCGGACGGTACCTACGAGCAGTACTTC. V and J are TRBV20-1 and TRBJ2-7; D is ambiguous. Germline CDR1 is DFQATT and CDR2 is SNEGSKA (reference sequence). The CDR3 covers 12 residues. The V end lost 5 bases, the J end lost 2 bases, and 10 bases lay between the germline ends.